This T cell receptor beta chain comes out of a study of blood T cells in healthy people across ages. For the second PCR, which ran for about 6 to 11 cycles, a sample-barcoded 5' primer and a J-beta primer mix were used. TCRdb re-analysed the 5' RACE reads in MiXCR, keeping a single row per CDR3 protein. The profile shows around 1,500,000 distinct CDR3 sequences, around 39% of them singletons. As regards this clonotype: Its antigen is still unknown. Compared with germline, one end of the junction differs, possibly owing to a read error.

Germline V CDR1 and CDR2: ENHRY, SYGVKD. This CDR3 contains 16 residues. Study-level points and caveats: Older individuals had lower TCR beta diversity per million T cells (the decline was roughly linear). More naive CD4+ cells and higher diversity marked long-lived donors relative to aged donors. Unknown donor CMV status possibly confounded expanded clonotype changes.

Specimen: blood. The sequence was collected from a woman aged 18 to 35 in good health. J is TRBJ2-1 and V is TRBV10-3; D is ambiguous. The CDR3 loop is CAISLSDPGSYSEQFF. The CDR3 nucleotides read TGTGCCATCAGCTTATCTGATCCTGGCTCCTACAGTGAGCAGTTCTTC.